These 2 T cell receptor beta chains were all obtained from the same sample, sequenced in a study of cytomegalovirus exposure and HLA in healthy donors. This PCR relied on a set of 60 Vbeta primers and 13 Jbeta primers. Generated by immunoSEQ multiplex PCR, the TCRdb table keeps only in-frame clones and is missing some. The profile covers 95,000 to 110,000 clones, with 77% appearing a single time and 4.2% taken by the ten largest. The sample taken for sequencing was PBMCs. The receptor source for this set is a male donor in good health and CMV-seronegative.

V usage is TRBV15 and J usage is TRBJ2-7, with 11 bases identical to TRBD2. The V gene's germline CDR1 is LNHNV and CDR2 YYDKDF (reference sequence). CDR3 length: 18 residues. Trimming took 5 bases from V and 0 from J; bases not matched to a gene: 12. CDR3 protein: CATSPLPSGRRSSYEQYF. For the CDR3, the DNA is TGTGCCACCAGCCCCCTCCCTAGCGGGAGGAGATCCTCCTACGAGCAGTACTTC.

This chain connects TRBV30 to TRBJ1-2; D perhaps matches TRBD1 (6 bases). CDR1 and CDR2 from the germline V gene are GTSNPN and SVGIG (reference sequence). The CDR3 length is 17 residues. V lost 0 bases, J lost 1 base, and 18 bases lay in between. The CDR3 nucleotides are TGTGCCTGGAGTGTGCCTTACCGGACAGAAAATAACTATGGCTACACCTTC. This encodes CAWSVPYRTENNYGYTF.